A selection of T cell receptor beta chains follows, all from one sample in a study of blood T cells in healthy people across ages. In TCRdb, the 5' RACE reads were re-called with MiXCR into one record per CDR3 protein. The repertoire holds 1.8 million or so distinct CDR3 sequences, with more than 35% as singletons. What was sequenced was blood. The receptor set was obtained from a human donor in good health. Each CDR3 is given with its conserved first and last residue. The D gene is left open where the match is weak. Only part of the rows carry a size: once, few, many, or a class if the clone is expanded.

>TRBV12-3/TRBV12-4|TRBD1|-|TRBJ2-5
CASSLAAWDRALGTQYF
TGTGCCAGCAGTTTAGCTGCGTGGGACAGGGCGTTGGGGACCCAGTACTTC
>TRBV20-1|-|few|TRBJ1-2
CSARDFGHGYTF
TGCAGTGCTAGAGATTTCGGGCATGGCTACACCTTC
>TRBV2|-|few|TRBJ2-7
CASLGTASYEQYF
TGTGCCAGCCTCGGGACCGCCTCCTACGAGCAGTACTTC
>TRBV24-1|-|-|TRBJ2-6
CATSQQAAGANVLTF
TGTGCCACCAGTCAACAGGCGGCTGGGGCCAACGTCCTGACTTTC
>TRBV7-3|TRBD2|few|TRBJ2-1
CASSLNGALAGAEGEQFF
TGTGCCAGCAGCTTAAATGGGGCACTAGCGGGGGCCGAGGGTGAGCAGTTCTTC
>TRBV4-3|-|-|TRBJ1-1
CASSQDIGTLNTEAFF
TGCGCCAGCAGCCAAGATATAGGGACACTGAACACTGAAGCTTTCTTT
>TRBV4-3|TRBD2|-|TRBJ2-5
CASSQEAAGGTQETQYF
TGCGCCAGCAGCCAAGAAGCGGCGGGGGGAACCCAAGAGACCCAGTACTTC
>TRBV20-1|TRBD1|-|TRBJ1-2
CSATPQGIGIGGYTF
TGCAGTGCTACGCCACAGGGGATTGGGATCGGAGGCTACACCTTC
>TRBV2|-|-|TRBJ1-2
CASSEITAQRHDYGYTF
TGTGCCAGCAGTGAGATAACCGCACAGAGGCATGACTATGGCTACACCTTC
>TRBV5-1|-|-|TRBJ1-2
CASSLAGYGDTF
TGCGCCAGCAGCTTGGCGGGCTATGGCGACACCTTC
>TRBV29-1|TRBD1|few|TRBJ1-1
CSVEGGQVAEAFF
TGCAGCGTTGAGGGGGGACAGGTGGCTGAAGCTTTCTTT
>TRBV7-3|-|-|TRBJ2-2
CASSLVGTPNTGELFF
TGTGCCAGCAGCCTAGTTGGGACACCTAACACCGGGGAGCTGTTTTTT
>TRBV27|-|-|TRBJ2-5
CASSQRGSSQETQYF
TGTGCCAGCAGCCAACGGGGGTCTTCCCAAGAGACCCAGTACTTC
>TRBV7-9|-|-|TRBJ2-7
CASSLTDGGEPSYEQYF
TGTGCCAGCAGCTTAACCGACGGAGGAGAACCCTCCTACGAGCAGTACTTC
>TRBV20-1|TRBD2|few|TRBJ2-3
CSARDWLAGGLHTDTQYF
TGCAGTGCTAGAGATTGGCTAGCGGGGGGCCTACACACAGATACGCAGTATTTT